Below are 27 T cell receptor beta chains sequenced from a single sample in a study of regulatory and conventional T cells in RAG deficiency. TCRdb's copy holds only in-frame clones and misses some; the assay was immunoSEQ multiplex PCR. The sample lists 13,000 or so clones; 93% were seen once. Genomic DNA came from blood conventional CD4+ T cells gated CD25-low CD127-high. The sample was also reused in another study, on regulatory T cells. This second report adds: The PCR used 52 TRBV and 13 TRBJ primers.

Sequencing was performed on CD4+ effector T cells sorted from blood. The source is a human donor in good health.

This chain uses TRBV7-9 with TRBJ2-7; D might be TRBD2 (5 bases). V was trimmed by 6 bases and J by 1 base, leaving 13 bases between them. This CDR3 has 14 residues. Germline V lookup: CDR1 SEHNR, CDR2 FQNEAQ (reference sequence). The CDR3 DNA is TGTGCCAGCAGTCCGGACTTGGGGTCCTACGAGCAGTACTTC. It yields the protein CASSPDLGSYEQYF.

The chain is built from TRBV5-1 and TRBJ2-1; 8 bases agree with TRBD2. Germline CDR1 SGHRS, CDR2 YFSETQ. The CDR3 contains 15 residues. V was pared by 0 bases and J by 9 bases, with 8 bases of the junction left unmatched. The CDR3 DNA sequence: TGCGCCAGCAGCTTGGCGGGGGGGCTGGGTGGTGAGCAGTTCTTC. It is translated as CASSLAGGLGGEQFF.

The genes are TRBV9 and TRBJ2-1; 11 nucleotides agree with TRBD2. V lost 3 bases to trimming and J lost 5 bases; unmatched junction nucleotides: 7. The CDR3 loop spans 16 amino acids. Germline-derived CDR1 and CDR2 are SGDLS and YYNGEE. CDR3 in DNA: TGTGCCAGCAGCGAAAAACTAGCGGGGGCCAACAATGAGCAGTTCTTC. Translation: CASSEKLAGANNEQFF.

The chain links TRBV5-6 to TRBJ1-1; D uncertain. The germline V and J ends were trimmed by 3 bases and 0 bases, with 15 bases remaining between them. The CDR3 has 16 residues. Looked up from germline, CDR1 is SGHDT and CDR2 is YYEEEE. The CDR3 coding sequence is TGTGCCAGCAGCTCGATCTTCGTTCGCTTGAACACTGAAGCTTTCTTT. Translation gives CASSSIFVRLNTEAFF.

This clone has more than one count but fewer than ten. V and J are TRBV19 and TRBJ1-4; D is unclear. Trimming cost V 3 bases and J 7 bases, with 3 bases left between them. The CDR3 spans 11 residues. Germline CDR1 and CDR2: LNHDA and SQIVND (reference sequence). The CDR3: CASSISEKLFF. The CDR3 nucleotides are TGTGCCAGTAGTATCTCTGAAAAACTGTTTTTT.

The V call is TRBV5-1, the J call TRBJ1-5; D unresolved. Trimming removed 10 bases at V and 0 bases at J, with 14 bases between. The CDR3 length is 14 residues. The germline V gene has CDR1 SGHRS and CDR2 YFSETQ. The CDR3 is CARTRRNSNQPQHF. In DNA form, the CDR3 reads TGCGCCCGCACGAGGAGGAATAGCAATCAGCCCCAGCATTTT.

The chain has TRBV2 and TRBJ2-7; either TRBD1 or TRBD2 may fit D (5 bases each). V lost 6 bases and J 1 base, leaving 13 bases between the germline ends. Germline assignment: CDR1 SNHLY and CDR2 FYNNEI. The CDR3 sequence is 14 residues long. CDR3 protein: CASRNGAFSYEQYF. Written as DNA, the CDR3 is TGTGCCAGCAGAAACGGGGCTTTTTCCTACGAGCAGTACTTC.

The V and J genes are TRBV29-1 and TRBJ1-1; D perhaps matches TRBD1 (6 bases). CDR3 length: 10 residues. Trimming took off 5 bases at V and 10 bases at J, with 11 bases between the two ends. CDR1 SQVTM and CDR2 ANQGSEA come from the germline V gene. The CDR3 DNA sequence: TGCAGCGTTATGCAGGGGTCAGCTTTCTTT. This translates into CSVMQGSAFF.

The CDR3 DNA reads TGCGCCAGCAGCTTTGGACTAGCGGGGGGCACAGATACGCAGTATTTT. This sequence encodes CASSFGLAGGTDTQYF. The genes are TRBV5-1 and TRBJ2-3; TRBD2 matches at 13 bases. Germline V lookup: CDR1 SGHRS, CDR2 YFSETQ. The CDR3 contains 16 residues. The V gene end was trimmed by 2 bases and the J gene end by 1 base; junction bases not matched to a gene: 1.

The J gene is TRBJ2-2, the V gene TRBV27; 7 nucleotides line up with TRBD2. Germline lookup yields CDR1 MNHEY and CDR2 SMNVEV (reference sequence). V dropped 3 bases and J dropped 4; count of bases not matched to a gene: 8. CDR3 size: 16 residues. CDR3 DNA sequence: TGTGCCAGCAGTTTTATTCCCGGGACTACCACCGGGGAGCTGTTTTTT. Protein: CASSFIPGTTTGELFF.

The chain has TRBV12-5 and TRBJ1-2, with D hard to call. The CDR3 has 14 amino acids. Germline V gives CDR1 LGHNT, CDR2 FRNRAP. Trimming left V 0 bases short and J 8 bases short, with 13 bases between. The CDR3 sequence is CASGLVPGSGGYTF. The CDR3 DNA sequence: TGTGCTAGTGGTTTGGTACCGGGGTCGGGCGGCTACACCTTC.

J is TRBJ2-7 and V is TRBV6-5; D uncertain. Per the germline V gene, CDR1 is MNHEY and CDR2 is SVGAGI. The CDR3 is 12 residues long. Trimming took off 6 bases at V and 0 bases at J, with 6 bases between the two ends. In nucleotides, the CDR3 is TGTGCCAGCAGCCGAGACTCCTACGAGCAGTACTTC. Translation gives CASSRDSYEQYF.

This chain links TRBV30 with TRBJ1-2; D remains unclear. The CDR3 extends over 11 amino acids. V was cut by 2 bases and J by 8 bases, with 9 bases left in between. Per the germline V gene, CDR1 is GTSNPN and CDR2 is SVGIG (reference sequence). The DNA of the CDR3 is TGTGCCTGGAGTCGGGCAGCAGGCTACACCTTC. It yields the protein CAWSRAAGYTF.

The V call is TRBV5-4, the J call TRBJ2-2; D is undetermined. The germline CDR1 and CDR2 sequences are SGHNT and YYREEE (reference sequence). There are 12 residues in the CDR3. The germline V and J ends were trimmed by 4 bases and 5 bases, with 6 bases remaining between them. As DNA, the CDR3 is TGTGCCAGCAGCCGAAGTACCGGGGAGCTGTTTTTT. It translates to CASSRSTGELFF. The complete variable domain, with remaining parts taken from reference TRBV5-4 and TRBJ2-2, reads ETGVTQSPTHLIKTRGQQVTLRCSSQSGHNTVSWYQQALGQGPQFIFQYYREEENGRGNFPPRFSGLQFPNYSSELNVNALELDDSALYLCASSRSTGELFFGEGSRLTVL.

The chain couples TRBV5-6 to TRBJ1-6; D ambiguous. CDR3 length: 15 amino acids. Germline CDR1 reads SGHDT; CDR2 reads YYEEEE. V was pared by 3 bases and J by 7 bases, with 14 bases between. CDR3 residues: CASSSGFGVNSPLHF. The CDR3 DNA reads TGTGCCAGCAGCTCCGGTTTCGGGGTCAATTCACCCCTCCACTTT.

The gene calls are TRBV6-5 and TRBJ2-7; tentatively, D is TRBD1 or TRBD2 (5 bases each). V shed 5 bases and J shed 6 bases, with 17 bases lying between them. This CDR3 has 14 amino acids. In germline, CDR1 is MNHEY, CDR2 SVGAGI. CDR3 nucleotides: TGTGCCAGCAGTCGGGGACCCACGGCTTTCGAGCAGTACTTC. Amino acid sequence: CASSRGPTAFEQYF.

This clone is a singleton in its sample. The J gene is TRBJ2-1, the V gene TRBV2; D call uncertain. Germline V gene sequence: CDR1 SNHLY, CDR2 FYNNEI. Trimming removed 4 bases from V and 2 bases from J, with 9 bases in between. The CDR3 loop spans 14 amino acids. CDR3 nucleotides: TGTGCCAGCAGTGCTCAGAGCCCCTACAATGAGCAGTTCTTC. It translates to CASSAQSPYNEQFF.

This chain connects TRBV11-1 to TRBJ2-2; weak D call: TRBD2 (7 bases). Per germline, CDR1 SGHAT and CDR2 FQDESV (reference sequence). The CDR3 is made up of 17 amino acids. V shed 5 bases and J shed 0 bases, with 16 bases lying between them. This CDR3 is CASSPAPGGANTGELFF. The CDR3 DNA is TGTGCCAGCAGCCCAGCTCCGGGGGGCGCGAACACCGGGGAGCTGTTTTTT.

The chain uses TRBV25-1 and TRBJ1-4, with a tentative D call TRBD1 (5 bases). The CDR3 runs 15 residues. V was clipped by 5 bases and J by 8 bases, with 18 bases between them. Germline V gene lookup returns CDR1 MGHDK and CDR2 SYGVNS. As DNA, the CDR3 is TGTGCCAGCAGTTCGATGGTGGGGGTGGAGGAAAAACTGTTTTTT. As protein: CASSSMVGVEEKLFF.

As DNA, the CDR3 is TGCGCCAGCAGCCCCGGGACAGGGATAGATACGCAGTATTTT. Translating it yields CASSPGTGIDTQYF. The rearrangement joins TRBV5-1 to TRBJ2-3; 9 nucleotides align to TRBD1. This CDR3 has 14 amino acids. V lost 4 bases, J lost 5 bases, and 5 bases stayed unmatched. Per germline, CDR1 SGHRS and CDR2 YFSETQ.

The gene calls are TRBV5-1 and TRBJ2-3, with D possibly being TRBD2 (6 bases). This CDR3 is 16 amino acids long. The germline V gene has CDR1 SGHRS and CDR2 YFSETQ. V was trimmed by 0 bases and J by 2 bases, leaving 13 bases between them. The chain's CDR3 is CASSLGRGSPTDTQYF. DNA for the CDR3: TGCGCCAGCAGCTTGGGCCGGGGGTCCCCCACAGATACGCAGTATTTT.

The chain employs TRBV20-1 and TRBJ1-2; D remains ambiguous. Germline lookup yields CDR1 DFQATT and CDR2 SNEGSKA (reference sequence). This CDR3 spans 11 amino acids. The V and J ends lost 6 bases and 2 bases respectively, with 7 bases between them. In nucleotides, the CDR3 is TGCAGTGCGGGATCGAACTATGGCTACACCTTC. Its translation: CSAGSNYGYTF.

The CDR3 nucleotides are TGTGCCAGCAGACCTGGGACAGGGGGAAACACCATATATTTT. It translates to CASRPGTGGNTIYF. V usage is TRBV2 and J usage is TRBJ1-3, with TRBD1 matching over 9 bases. The CDR3 length is 14 residues. The V segment lost 6 bases and the J segment 4 bases; nucleotides outside the gene matches: 4. Germline assignment: CDR1 SNHLY and CDR2 FYNNEI.

This CDR3 reads CSVSDRGNQPQHF. The CDR3 region has the DNA TGCAGCGTTTCCGACAGGGGGAATCAGCCCCAGCATTTT. The chain links TRBV29-1 to TRBJ1-5, with 9 nucleotides matching TRBD1. Germline V gives CDR1 SQVTM, CDR2 ANQGSEA. The CDR3 has 13 amino acids. V was pared by 5 bases and J by 4 bases, with 3 bases of the junction left unmatched.

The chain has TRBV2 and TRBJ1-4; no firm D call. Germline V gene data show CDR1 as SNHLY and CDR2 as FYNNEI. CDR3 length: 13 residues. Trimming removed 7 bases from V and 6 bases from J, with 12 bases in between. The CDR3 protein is CASKRDGDEKLFF. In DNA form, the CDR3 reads TGTGCCAGCAAGAGGGATGGTGATGAAAAACTGTTTTTT.

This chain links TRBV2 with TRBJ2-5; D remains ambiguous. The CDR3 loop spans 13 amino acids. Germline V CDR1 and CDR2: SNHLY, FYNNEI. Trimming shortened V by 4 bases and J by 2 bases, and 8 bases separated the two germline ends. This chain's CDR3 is CASSGQRQETQYF. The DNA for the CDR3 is TGTGCCAGCAGTGGCCAGCGTCAAGAGACCCAGTACTTC.

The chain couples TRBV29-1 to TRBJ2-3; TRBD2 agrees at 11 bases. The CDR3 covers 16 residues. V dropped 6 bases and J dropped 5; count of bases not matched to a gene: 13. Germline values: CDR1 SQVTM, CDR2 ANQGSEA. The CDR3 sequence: CSVNSYSGRALDTQYF. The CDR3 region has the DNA TGCAGCGTCAACAGTTATAGCGGGAGGGCCCTAGATACGCAGTATTTT.